A selection of T cell receptor beta chains follows, all from one sample in a study of response to subunit inactivated influenza vaccine. TCRdb reprocessed the RT-PCR reads via MiXCR and lists one record per CDR3 protein. Altogether around 600,000 distinct CDR3 sequences are present, around 10% being singletons, with the ten largest covering approximately 11%. Separately, the same data were catalogued under a study of T cells expressing NK-cell markers.

The sequences come from PBMCs from blood, collected on the day of vaccination. Source of these receptors: a man aged 50-59 years who received an inactivated influenza vaccine. The CDR3 runs from the conserved cysteine through the conserved F or W. Each record gives: J gene, clone size, V gene, D gene, CDR3 DNA, CDR3 protein. A D gene is named only where the DNA matches it firmly. Clone size is shown for a subset of rows, as once, few, many or a class of expanded clone.

TRBJ2-3,few,TRBV4-3,.,TGCGCCAGCAGCCAAGAGCGGGGTTCACGCGCCACAGATACGCAGTATTTT,CASSQERGSRATDTQYF
TRBJ2-3,many,TRBV6-1,.,TGTGCCAGCAGACCCGGGACTTGGGGAAGCACAGATACGCAGTATTTT,CASRPGTWGSTDTQYF
TRBJ2-1,.,TRBV15,TRBD1,TGTGCCACCAGCCTTAACGACTTACAGGGGATTTACAATGAGCAGTTCTTC,CATSLNDLQGIYNEQFF
TRBJ2-7,few,TRBV6-2/TRBV6-3,.,TGTGCCAGCAGCAATACAGGGACCCACGAGCAGTACTTC,CASSNTGTHEQYF
TRBJ2-5,once,TRBV4-1,TRBD1,TGCGCCAGCAGCCAAGGATCCGGGACAGGGCAGAAGACCCAGTACTTC,CASSQGSGTGQKTQYF
TRBJ1-1,few,TRBV20-1,.,TGCAGTGCGCCGGGAGCCACTGAAGCTTTCTTT,CSAPGATEAFF
TRBJ2-3,few,TRBV7-2,TRBD1,TGTGCCAGTCACGCAGTGGGAGACAGGGCCCATACGCAGTATTTT,CASHAVGDRAHTQYF
TRBJ2-1,many,TRBV5-6,.,TGTGCCAGCAGCTTGGAGCTAGGGAGTCATGAGCAGTTCTTC,CASSLELGSHEQFF
TRBJ2-1,.,TRBV28,TRBD2,TGTGCCAGCAGTTTCCCCGGGACTAGCGGGAGGGCCTATGACAATGAGCAGTTCTTC,CASSFPGTSGRAYDNEQFF
TRBJ2-1,.,TRBV7-2,TRBD2,TGTGCCAGCAGCTTAGCGCAGGCTAGCGGGAATGAGCAGTTCTTC,CASSLAQASGNEQFF
TRBJ2-6,.,TRBV29-1,.,TGCAGCGTTGCAGAGTCTGGGGCCAACGTCCTGACTTTC,CSVAESGANVLTF
TRBJ2-7,many,TRBV7-2,TRBD2,TGTGCCAGCAGCTCATCTAGACTAGCGGGGGCTCAGTACTTC,CASSSSRLAGAQYF
TRBJ1-5,few,TRBV6-5,.,TGTGCCAGCAGTTATCTGGGAAGCAATCAGCCCCAGCATTTT,CASSYLGSNQPQHF
TRBJ2-6,few,TRBV7-2,.,TGTGCCAGCAGCAAGGACAGTGGCTCTGGGGCCAACGTCCTGACTTTC,CASSKDSGSGANVLTF
TRBJ2-7,.,TRBV6-2/TRBV6-3,TRBD2,TGTGCCACCTTAACGGGACTAGCGAACTCCTACGAGCAGTACTTC,CATLTGLANSYEQYF
TRBJ2-3,few,TRBV5-1,TRBD2,TGCGCCAGCAGCCGACCGGGACTAGCGATCGGCCCTACCACAGATACGCAGTATTTT,CASSRPGLAIGPTTDTQYF
TRBJ1-2,.,TRBV5-1,TRBD1,TGCGCCAGCAGAGCTGGGACAGGGGGTATTGGCTACACCTTC,CASRAGTGGIGYTF
TRBJ2-3,many,TRBV6-1,TRBD1,TGTGCCAGCAGCGATCGGGACAGCCGCACAGATACGCAGTATTTT,CASSDRDSRTDTQYF
TRBJ2-3,few,TRBV12-3/TRBV12-4,TRBD2,TGTGCCAGCAGCCATCTTAGCGGGAGGCCCACAGATACGCAGTATTTT,CASSHLSGRPTDTQYF
TRBJ1-2,.,TRBV18,.,TGTGCCAGCTCACCGGAGGTCGGGGCTAACTATGGCTACACCTTC,CASSPEVGANYGYTF
TRBJ2-1,.,TRBV7-9,TRBD1,TGTGCCAGCAGGGGATGGACAGGGACTGGAACTGAGCAGTTCTTC,CASRGWTGTGTEQFF
TRBJ2-1,many,TRBV2,.,TGTGCCAGCAGCGTAGCTAGGAATGAGCAGTTCTTC,CASSVARNEQFF
TRBJ2-1,few,TRBV24-1,.,TGTGCCACCAGTGCCTCCGAGGGCAGGGAATTGTACAATGAGCAGTTCTTC,CATSASEGRELYNEQFF
TRBJ2-2,.,TRBV6-1,TRBD1,TGTGCCAGCAGTGCGCGAGGGGGCGCGAACACCGGGGAGCTGTTTTTT,CASSARGGANTGELFF
TRBJ2-5,.,TRBV9,TRBD2,TGTGCCAGCAGCGCTAGCGGGGTCCGCCGGGAGACCCAGTACTTC,CASSASGVRRETQYF
TRBJ2-7,many,TRBV12-3/TRBV12-4,.,TGTGCCAGCAGTTTATCGGTCGAGCAGTACTTC,CASSLSVEQYF
TRBJ2-7,few,TRBV5-6,.,TGTGCCAGCAGCTCCTCGTCGGGGCAGTACTTC,CASSSSSGQYF
TRBJ2-1,.,TRBV24-1,TRBD2,TGTGCCACCAGTGAGCCCGGACTAGCGGGAGGAGGGGATGAGCAGTTCTTC,CATSEPGLAGGGDEQFF
TRBJ2-3,few,TRBV5-1,.,TGCGCCAGCGGCCCACTTGGGCGGAGCACAGATACGCAGTATTTT,CASGPLGRSTDTQYF
TRBJ2-4,.,TRBV20-1,.,TGCAGTGCTAGAGATGAACAGCTATTAGCCAAAAACATTCAGTACTTC,CSARDEQLLAKNIQYF
TRBJ2-3,.,TRBV10-2,TRBD2,TGCGCCAGCGCGACTACTAGCGGGAGGGCTGATACGCAGTATTTT,CASATTSGRADTQYF
TRBJ2-1,.,TRBV5-1,TRBD2,TGCGCCAGCAGCGTAACTAGCGGGGGGGCCGCTGAGCAGTTCTTC,CASSVTSGGAAEQFF
TRBJ1-5,.,TRBV12-3/TRBV12-4,.,TGTGCCAGCAGACCCAGTCATAGCAATCAGCCCCAGCATTTT,CASRPSHSNQPQHF
TRBJ2-6,few,TRBV12-3/TRBV12-4,.,TGTGCCAGCAGTTTTACCAACTCTGGGGCCAACGTCCTGACTTTC,CASSFTNSGANVLTF
TRBJ2-5,.,TRBV27,TRBD2,TGTGCCAGCAGTTCACACCGGGGGGGAGAAGAGACCCAGTACTTC,CASSSHRGGEETQYF
TRBJ1-1,many,TRBV20-1,.,TGCAGTGCTAGAGATCCTACCACTGAAGCTTTCTTT,CSARDPTTEAFF
TRBJ1-3,few,TRBV6-1,.,TGTGCCAGCAGTGACAGTCCCAACTCTGGAAACACCATATATTTT,CASSDSPNSGNTIYF
TRBJ2-7,.,TRBV7-9,.,TGTGCCAGCAGCCCTAACTGGGTGTACGAGCAGTACTTC,CASSPNWVYEQYF
TRBJ2-7,.,TRBV24-1,.,TGTGCCACCAGTGAGGGGACGGGGGAGCAGTACTTC,CATSEGTGEQYF
TRBJ2-1,few,TRBV5-1,.,TGCGCCAGCAGGGGGGTCTCCTACAATGAGCAGTTCTTC,CASRGVSYNEQFF
TRBJ2-3,.,TRBV6-1,TRBD2,TGTGCCAGCAGCGGAACTAGCGGCTACACAGATACGCAGTATTTT,CASSGTSGYTDTQYF
TRBJ2-4,few,TRBV20-1,.,TGCAGTGCTTTCCAGGGGCGGTCAAGCAAAAACATTCAGTACTTC,CSAFQGRSSKNIQYF
TRBJ2-6,few,TRBV29-1,.,TGCAGCGTTGAAGATTTGCGACAGGCAAGCTCTGGGGCCAACGTCCTGACTTTC,CSVEDLRQASSGANVLTF
TRBJ1-6,many,TRBV12-3/TRBV12-4,.,TGTGCCAGCAGTATATCGACAGGAGTTAATTCACCCCTCCACTTT,CASSISTGVNSPLHF
TRBJ2-5,few,TRBV7-2,.,TGTGCCAGCAGCTTAGCCTATGGGAGGGAGACCCAGTACTTC,CASSLAYGRETQYF
TRBJ2-4,.,TRBV6-1,TRBD1,TGTGCCAGCAGCCGACAGGGTAGCCAAGCCAAAAACATTCAGTACTTC,CASSRQGSQAKNIQYF
TRBJ2-1,.,TRBV5-1,TRBD2,TGCGCCAGCAAAGAGACTAGCGGGAGGGGCAATGAGCAGTTCTTC,CASKETSGRGNEQFF